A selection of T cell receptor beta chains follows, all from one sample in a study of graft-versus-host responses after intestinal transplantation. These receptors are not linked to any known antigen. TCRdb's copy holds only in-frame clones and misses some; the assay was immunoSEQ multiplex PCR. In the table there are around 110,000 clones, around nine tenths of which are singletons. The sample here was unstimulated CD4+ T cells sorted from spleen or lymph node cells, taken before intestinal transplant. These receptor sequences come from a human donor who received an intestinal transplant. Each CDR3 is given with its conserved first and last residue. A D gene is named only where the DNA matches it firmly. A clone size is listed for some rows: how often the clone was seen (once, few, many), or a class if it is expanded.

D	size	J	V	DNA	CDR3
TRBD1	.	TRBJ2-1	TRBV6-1	TGTGCCAGCGGACAGGGCCAAAGGTACAATGAGCAGTTCTTC	CASGQGQRYNEQFF
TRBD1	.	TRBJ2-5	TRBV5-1	TGCGCCAGCAGCTTGGCCCAGTGGACAGGGCAAGAGACCCAGTACTTC	CASSLAQWTGQETQYF
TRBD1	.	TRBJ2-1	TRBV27	TGTGCCAGCAGCAGACAGGGGGCCTACAATGAGCAGTTCTTC	CASSRQGAYNEQFF
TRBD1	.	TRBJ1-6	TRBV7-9	TGTGCCAGCGGCGAAACCGGGACAGCCTATTCACCCCTCCACTTT	CASGETGTAYSPLHF
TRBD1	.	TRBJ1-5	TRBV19	TGTGCCAGCAAGGGGGGGACAGGGGGTGTAGGAGGCAATCAGCCCCAGCATTTT	CASKGGTGGVGGNQPQHF
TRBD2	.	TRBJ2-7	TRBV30	TGTGCCTGGAGCTCTAAGGGCGGGGGTGGTGTGCAGTACTTC	CAWSSKGGGGVQYF
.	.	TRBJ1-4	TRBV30	TGTGCCTGGAGTGTATCAGGCCTCCAAGAAAAACTGTTTTTT	CAWSVSGLQEKLFF
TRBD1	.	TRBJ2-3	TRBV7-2	TGTGCCAGCAGCTTAACAGGGGGCATAGATACGCAGTATTTT	CASSLTGGIDTQYF
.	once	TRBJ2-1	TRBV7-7	TGTGCCAGCAGCTTCGCCAGGGGCAATGAGCAGTTCTTC	CASSFARGNEQFF
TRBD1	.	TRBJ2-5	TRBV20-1	TGCAGTGCCTACGACAGGGCGACCCAGTACTTC	CSAYDRATQYF
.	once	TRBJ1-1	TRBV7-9	TGTGCCAGCAGCTTAAGGAGGAACACTGAAGCTTTCTTT	CASSLRRNTEAFF
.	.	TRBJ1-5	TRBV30	TGTGCCTGGAGAGGGGGAGGCAATCAGCCCCAGCATTTT	CAWRGGGNQPQHF
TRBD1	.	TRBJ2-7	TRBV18	TGTGCCAGCTCACCCAGGGGGCCAAGCTACGAGCAGTACTTC	CASSPRGPSYEQYF
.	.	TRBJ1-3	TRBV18	TGTGCCAGCGCGGACATTTTTGGAAACACCATATATTTT	CASADIFGNTIYF
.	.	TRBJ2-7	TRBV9	TGTGCCAGCAGCGTAGGCGGCGGCGGGACCTACGAGCAGTACTTC	CASSVGGGGTYEQYF
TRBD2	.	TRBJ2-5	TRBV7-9	TGTGCCAGCAGCCCTCTAGCGGGAAAACAAGAGACCCAGTACTTC	CASSPLAGKQETQYF
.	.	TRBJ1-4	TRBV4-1	TGCGCCAGCAGCCAAGAGGTGAAAGCAGCGTCAAAACTGTTTTTT	CASSQEVKAASKLFF
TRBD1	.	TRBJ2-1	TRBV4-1	TGCGCCAGCAGCCACGGACAGGGACCCTACAATGAGCAGTTCTTC	CASSHGQGPYNEQFF
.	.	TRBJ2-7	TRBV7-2	TGTGCCAGCAGCTTTCAAGGGAGCTCCTACGAGCAGTACTTC	CASSFQGSSYEQYF
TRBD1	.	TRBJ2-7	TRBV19	TGTGCCAGTAGTTGGAAGGGGGCGGACGAGCAGTACTTC	CASSWKGADEQYF
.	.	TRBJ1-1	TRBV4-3	TGCGCCAGCAGCCCCACGGGAGGGGACACTGAAGCTTTCTTT	CASSPTGGDTEAFF
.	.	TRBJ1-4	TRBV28	TGTGCCAGCAGTTTACTCCCAGGCCGCAATGAAAAACTGTTTTTT	CASSLLPGRNEKLFF
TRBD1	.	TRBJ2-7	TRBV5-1	TGCGCCAGCAGTCTCCTGGGGGCAGGGGGCCCCTACGAGCAGTACTTC	CASSLLGAGGPYEQYF
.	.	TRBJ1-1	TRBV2	TGTGCCAGTTCAGGGGAGAAGAGCACTGAAGCTTTCTTT	CASSGEKSTEAFF
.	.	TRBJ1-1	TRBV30	TGTGCCTGGAGTAAACAGGGAGCCACTGAAGCTTTCTTT	CAWSKQGATEAFF
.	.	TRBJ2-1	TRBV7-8	TGTGCCAGCAGCTTAGCGGGCAGGACCTACAATGAGCAGTTCTTC	CASSLAGRTYNEQFF
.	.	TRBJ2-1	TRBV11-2	TGTGCCAGCAGCCAACGGGACTTCCAGGCTGAGCAGTTCTTC	CASSQRDFQAEQFF
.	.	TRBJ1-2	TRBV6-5	TGTGCCAGCAGTTATCAAACCCAGACAGGATATGGCTACACCTTC	CASSYQTQTGYGYTF
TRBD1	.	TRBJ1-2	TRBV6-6	TGTGCCAGCACCCTCTCCAGGGGGAACTATGGCTACACCTTC	CASTLSRGNYGYTF
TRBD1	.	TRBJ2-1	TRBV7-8	TGTGCCAGCAGCTTAGCTACGTCCGGGACAGGGGCTGGGGAGCAGTTCTTC	CASSLATSGTGAGEQFF
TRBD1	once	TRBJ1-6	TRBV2	TGTGCCAGCACAGGACAGGAGAATTCACCCCTCCACTTT	CASTGQENSPLHF
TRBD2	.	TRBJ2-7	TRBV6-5	TGTGCCAGCAGTTACTCCGGGAGGGCCCTTAACGAGCAGTACTTC	CASSYSGRALNEQYF
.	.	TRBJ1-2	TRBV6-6	TGTGCCAGCAGTTACTCGAGGTTCCAGAACTATGGCTACACCTTC	CASSYSRFQNYGYTF
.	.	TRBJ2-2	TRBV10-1	TGCGCCAGCAGTGACCCCGGACAAGCCGGGGAGCTGTTTTTT	CASSDPGQAGELFF
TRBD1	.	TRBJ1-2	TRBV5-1	TGTGCCAGCAGCTACCCCGGGACAGGGGACGGCTACACCTTC	CASSYPGTGDGYTF
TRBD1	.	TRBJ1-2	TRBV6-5	TGTGCCAGCGGTTACCCCGGGACAGGGGGAATAGGCTACACCTTC	CASGYPGTGGIGYTF
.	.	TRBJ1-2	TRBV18	TGTGCCAGCTCACCCCATGTCAACTATGGCTACACCTTC	CASSPHVNYGYTF
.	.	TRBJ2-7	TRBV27	TGTGCCAGCAGTTTTTCGTTTCCTAGCCACGAGCAGTACTTC	CASSFSFPSHEQYF
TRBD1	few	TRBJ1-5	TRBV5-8	TGTGCCAGCCGAGGAGGACAGGGGGGCAATCAGCCCCAGCATTTT	CASRGGQGGNQPQHF
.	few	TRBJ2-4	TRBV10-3	TGTGCCATCAGTGAGGGGACACCAGCCAAAAACATTCAGTACTTC	CAISEGTPAKNIQYF
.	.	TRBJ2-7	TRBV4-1	TGCGCCAGCAGCCGACAAGGCACGGCTCCGGGACTTAAAAGCTCCTACGAGCAGTACTTC	CASSRQGTAPGLKSSYEQYF
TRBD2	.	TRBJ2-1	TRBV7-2	TGTGCCAGCAGATCCGGACTAGCGGGGATTAGCTCCTACAATGAGCAGTTCTTC	CASRSGLAGISSYNEQFF
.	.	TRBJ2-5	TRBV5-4	TGTGCCAGCAGCCTCAGGGGGGAAGAGACCCAGTACTTC	CASSLRGEETQYF
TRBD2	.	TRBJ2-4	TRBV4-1	TGCGCCAGCAGCGAAGCTTCGGGAGGAAGAAACATTCAGTACTTC	CASSEASGGRNIQYF
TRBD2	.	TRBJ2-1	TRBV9	TGTGCCAGCAGCGTAGGGGGACTAGCCGAACCTTACAATGAGCAGTTCTTC	CASSVGGLAEPYNEQFF
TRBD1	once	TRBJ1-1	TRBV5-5	TGTGCCAGCAGCTGGGACAGGGTGACTGAAGCTTTCTTT	CASSWDRVTEAFF
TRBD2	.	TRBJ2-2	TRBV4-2	TGTGCCAGCAGCCAAGATAGTATACTAGCGCCTACTTTGGGGGAGCTGTTTTTT	CASSQDSILAPTLGELFF
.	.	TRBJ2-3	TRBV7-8	TGTGCCAGCAGCTTAGTTGGCGGAAAGCCCGGGGATACGCAGTATTTT	CASSLVGGKPGDTQYF
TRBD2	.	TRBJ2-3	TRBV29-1	TGCAGCGTTGAAGACGCGGGGGGGCGCACAGATACGCAGTATTTT	CSVEDAGGRTDTQYF
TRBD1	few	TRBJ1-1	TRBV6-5	TGTGCCAGCAGTTACTCCCGGACAGGGGGTGCTGAAGCTTTCTTT	CASSYSRTGGAEAFF
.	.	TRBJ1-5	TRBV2	TGTGCCAGCAGCCAGGCCGCAGGGGCCGCAAAACTCAATCAGCCCCAGCATTTT	CASSQAAGAAKLNQPQHF
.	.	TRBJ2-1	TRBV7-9	TGTGCCAGCAGCTTAGCGGCCTTGGATGAGCAGTTCTTC	CASSLAALDEQFF
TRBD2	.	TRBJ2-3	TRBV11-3	TGTGCCAGCAGCCCCTCGGCGGGGGGCCCGTATACGCAGTATTTT	CASSPSAGGPYTQYF
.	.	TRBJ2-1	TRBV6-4	TGTGCCAGCAGTGGAGAGGGTTCGGGCAATGAGCAGTTCTTC	CASSGEGSGNEQFF
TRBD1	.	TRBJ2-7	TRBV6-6	TGTGCCAGCAGTTACCGGGACAGGGGTTACGAGCAGTACTTC	CASSYRDRGYEQYF
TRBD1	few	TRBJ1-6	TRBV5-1	TGCGCCAGCAGCTTGGAGGGACAGGTAAATTCACCCCTCCACTTT	CASSLEGQVNSPLHF
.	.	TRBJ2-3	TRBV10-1	TGCGCCAGCAGCGGGGGAGGCCCCACAGATACGCAGTATTTT	CASSGGGPTDTQYF
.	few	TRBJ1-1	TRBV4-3	TGCGCCAGCAGCCAAGCCTTGAACAGGATTGGGACTGAAGCTTTCTTT	CASSQALNRIGTEAFF
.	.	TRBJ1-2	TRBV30	TGTGCCTGGAGTAGGAGGGTCCGCTACACCTTC	CAWSRRVRYTF